Only a few counts were recorded for the clone carrying this TCR beta chain. This specimen belongs to a study of T cells in Graves' hyperthyroidism and ophthalmopathy. Patients between 18 and 65 years old had hyperthyroidism, newly diagnosed and lasting under 2 months. The source material, RNA transcripts, was used to amplify TCR beta CDR3 regions. The HTBI primer set served for first-round RT-PCR of the TCR CDR3. TCRdb called the multiplex PCR reads again in MiXCR, with one record for every CDR3 protein. Seen here are roughly 420,000 distinct CDR3 sequences, 15% to 18% observed once, and the top ten hold 12% to 15%. Per germline, CDR1 LGHDT and CDR2 YNNKEL (reference sequence). The CDR3 covers 12 residues.

The TCR comes from a woman aged 18-29 years with Graves' hyperthyroidism. Input material: blood. V is TRBV3-1 and J is TRBJ1-6, with D uncertain. The CDR3 DNA follows: TGTGCGGGGAGCTCCTATAATTCACCCCTCCACTTT. The encoded protein is CAGSSYNSPLHF.